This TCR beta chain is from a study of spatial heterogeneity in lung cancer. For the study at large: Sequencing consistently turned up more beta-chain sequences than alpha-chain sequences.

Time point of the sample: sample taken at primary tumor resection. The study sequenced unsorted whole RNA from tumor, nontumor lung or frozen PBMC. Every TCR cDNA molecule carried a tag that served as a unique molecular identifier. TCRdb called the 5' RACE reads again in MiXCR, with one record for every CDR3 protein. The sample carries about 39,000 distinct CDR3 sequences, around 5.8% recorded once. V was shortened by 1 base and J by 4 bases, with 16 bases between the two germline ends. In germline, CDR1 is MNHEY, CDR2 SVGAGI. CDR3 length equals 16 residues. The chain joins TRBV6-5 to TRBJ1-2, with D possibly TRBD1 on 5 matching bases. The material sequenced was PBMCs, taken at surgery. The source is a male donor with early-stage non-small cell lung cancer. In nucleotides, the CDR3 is TGTGCCAGCAGTTACTTAAGGGACGGACGGCCCTATGGCTACACCTTC. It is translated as CASSYLRDGRPYGYTF.